This T cell receptor (beta chain) was sequenced for a study of blood T cells in healthy people across ages. The V gene end was trimmed by 5 bases and the J gene end by 7 bases; junction bases not matched to a gene: 7. The CDR3 has 12 residues. Germline CDR1 and CDR2: DFQATT and SNEGSKA (reference sequence). A second PCR of 7 to 11 cycles used a sample-barcoded 5' primer and a J-beta primer mix. Each cDNA molecule, via a template-switch adaptor with 12 random nucleotides, was tagged. TCRdb re-called the 5' RACE reads through MiXCR, storing one row per CDR3 protein. The repertoire includes around 1,700,000 distinct CDR3 sequences, about 30% of them detected once, and about 7.7% sits in the top ten. General study points: Fewer expanded clones and more diversity marked long-lived versus aged donors.

Notes on this clonotype: The antigen remains unidentified.

This rearrangement joins TRBV20-1 to TRBJ2-5; 7 nucleotides align to TRBD2. This TCR came from a woman younger than 45 in good health. Sequenced material: blood. The CDR3 spells CSARPGGMTQYF. As DNA, the CDR3 is TGCAGTGCTCGGCCGGGGGGTATGACCCAGTACTTC.